This T cell receptor beta chain was obtained from a study of T-cell reconstitution after alpha-beta-depleted transplantation in children (dated by TCRdb to between 2015 and 2016). Regarding the study in general: Using TCR repertoire profiling, the study followed T-cell immune reconstitution in a quantitative way in children after TCRalphabeta/CD19-depleted allogeneic hematopoietic cell transplantation.

Study-wide findings and limitations: The frequencies of hyperexpanded clones fell over the following months, and after one year, T-cell counts and TCRbeta diversity were mostly attributed to newly produced T cells. In some patients, high TCRbeta diversity at day 60 was attributed to recipient T cells and intrathymic progenitors that had survived conditioning. The apparently early recovery of alphabetaT-cell counts about two months after transplant reportedly depended on only several hundred rapidly expanded clones that came from non-depleted graft cells.

A word on this clonotype: Its antigen has not been determined. A much larger clone sits a single nucleotide away, making a read error possible.

The treatment or condition label here, explained by the study, means: allogeneic hematopoietic cell transplantation with graft depleted of TCRalphabeta T cells and CD19 B cells. TCRalphabeta/CD19-depleted allogeneic hematopoietic cell grafts were given to the transplant recipients, all of whom were children. The method was PCR. Sequenced using an Illumina HiSeq 2500. To normalize quantification of the TCRbeta repertoire, the TCR libraries were built with molecular barcoding that relied on unique molecular identifiers. TCRdb reprocessing: public reads trimmed at Q25 with fastp, clones called with MiXCR, in-frame beta chains kept. Each record represents a unique CDR3 protein, reported with the most common genes and DNA among its rows. Present in this sample are about 200,000 distinct CDR3 sequences, roughly 7.1% of which were seen just once. Of the sample, just over 5.5% falls within the top ten clones.

CDR3 length: 15 amino acids, cysteine to phenylalanine. Only the CDR3 DNA is retained, 45 bases long and in frame from the first base. V gives up 6 bases and J gives up 1 base, and the segment between their germline ends measures 14 bases. The germline V gene provides CDR1 WSHSY and CDR2 SAAADI. The chain links TRBV10-2 with TRBJ2-3, with an unclear D gene assignment. This material consisted of PBMCs, taken before TCRalphabeta/CD19-depleted stem cell transplant. This TCR was sampled from a boy aged 2 to 10 with acute lymphoblastic leukemia, due to receive a stem cell transplant. The sequence in DNA is TGCGCCAGCAGCGATCTAGAAAGCGGCACAGATACGCAGTATTTT. Its protein is CASSDLESGTDTQYF.